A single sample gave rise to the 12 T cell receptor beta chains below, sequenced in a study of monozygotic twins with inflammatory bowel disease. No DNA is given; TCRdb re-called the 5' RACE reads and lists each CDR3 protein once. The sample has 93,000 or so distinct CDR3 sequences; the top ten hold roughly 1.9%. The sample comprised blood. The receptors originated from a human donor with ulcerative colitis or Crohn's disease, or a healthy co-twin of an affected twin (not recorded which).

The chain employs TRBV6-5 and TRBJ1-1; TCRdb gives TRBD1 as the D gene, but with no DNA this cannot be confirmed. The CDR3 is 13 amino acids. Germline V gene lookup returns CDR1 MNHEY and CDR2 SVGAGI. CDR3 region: CASRTGGNTEAFF.

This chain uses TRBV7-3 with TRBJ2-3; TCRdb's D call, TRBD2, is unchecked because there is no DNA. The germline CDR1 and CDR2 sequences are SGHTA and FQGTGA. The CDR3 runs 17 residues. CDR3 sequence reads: CASSLTFAGGTTDTQYF.

The CDR3: CASSKDPPPATGELFF. The chain couples TRBV5-1 to TRBJ2-2; TCRdb's D gene call, TRBD2, goes unchecked for lack of DNA. Germline V CDR1 and CDR2: SGHRS, YFSETQ. CDR3 size: 16 residues.

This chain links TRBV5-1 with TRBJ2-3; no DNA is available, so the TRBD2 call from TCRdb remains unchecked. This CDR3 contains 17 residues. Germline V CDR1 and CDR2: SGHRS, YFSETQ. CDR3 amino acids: CASSLGSTSGNTDTQYF.

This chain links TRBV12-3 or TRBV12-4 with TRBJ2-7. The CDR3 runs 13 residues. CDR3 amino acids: CASRQAASYEQYF.

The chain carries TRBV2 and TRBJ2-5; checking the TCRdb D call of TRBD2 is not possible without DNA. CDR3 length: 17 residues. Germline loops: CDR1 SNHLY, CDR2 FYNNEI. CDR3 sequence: CASSETPLGLAGRTQYF.

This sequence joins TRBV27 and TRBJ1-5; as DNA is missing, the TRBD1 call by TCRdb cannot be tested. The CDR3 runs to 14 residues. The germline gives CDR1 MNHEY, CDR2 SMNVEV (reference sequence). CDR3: CASRRRQRNQPQHF.

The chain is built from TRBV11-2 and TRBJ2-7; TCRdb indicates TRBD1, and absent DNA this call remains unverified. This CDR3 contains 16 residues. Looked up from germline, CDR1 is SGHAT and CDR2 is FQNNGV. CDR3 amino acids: CASSPFSPGTGDEQYF.

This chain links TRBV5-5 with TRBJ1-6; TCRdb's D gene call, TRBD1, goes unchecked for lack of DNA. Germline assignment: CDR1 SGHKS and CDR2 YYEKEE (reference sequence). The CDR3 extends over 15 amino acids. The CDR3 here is CASSSGTAYNSPLHF. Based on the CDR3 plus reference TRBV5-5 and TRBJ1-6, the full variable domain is DAGVTQSPTHLIKTRGQQVTLRCSPISGHKSVSWYQQVLGQGPQFIFQYYEKEERGRGNFPDRFSARQFPNYSSELNVNALLLGDSALYLCASSSGTAYNSPLHFGNGTRLTVT.

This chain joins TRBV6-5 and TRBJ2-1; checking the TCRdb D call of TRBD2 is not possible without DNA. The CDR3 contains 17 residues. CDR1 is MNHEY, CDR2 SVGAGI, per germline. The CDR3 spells CASSYSGGSGMLDEQFF.

The CDR3 loop is CASSGGDRVGFF. The chain couples TRBV28 to TRBJ1-1; with no DNA, the TCRdb D assignment of TRBD1 cannot be verified. Germline V gene sequence: CDR1 MDHEN, CDR2 SYDVKM. This CDR3 has 12 amino acids.

The chain's CDR3 is CASSYLSGSWNEQFF. This chain joins TRBV6-2 or TRBV6-3 and TRBJ2-1; the TCRdb D gene call, TRBD2, has no DNA to confirm it. The germline gives CDR1 MNHEY, CDR2 SVGEGT. The CDR3 is 15 amino acids.